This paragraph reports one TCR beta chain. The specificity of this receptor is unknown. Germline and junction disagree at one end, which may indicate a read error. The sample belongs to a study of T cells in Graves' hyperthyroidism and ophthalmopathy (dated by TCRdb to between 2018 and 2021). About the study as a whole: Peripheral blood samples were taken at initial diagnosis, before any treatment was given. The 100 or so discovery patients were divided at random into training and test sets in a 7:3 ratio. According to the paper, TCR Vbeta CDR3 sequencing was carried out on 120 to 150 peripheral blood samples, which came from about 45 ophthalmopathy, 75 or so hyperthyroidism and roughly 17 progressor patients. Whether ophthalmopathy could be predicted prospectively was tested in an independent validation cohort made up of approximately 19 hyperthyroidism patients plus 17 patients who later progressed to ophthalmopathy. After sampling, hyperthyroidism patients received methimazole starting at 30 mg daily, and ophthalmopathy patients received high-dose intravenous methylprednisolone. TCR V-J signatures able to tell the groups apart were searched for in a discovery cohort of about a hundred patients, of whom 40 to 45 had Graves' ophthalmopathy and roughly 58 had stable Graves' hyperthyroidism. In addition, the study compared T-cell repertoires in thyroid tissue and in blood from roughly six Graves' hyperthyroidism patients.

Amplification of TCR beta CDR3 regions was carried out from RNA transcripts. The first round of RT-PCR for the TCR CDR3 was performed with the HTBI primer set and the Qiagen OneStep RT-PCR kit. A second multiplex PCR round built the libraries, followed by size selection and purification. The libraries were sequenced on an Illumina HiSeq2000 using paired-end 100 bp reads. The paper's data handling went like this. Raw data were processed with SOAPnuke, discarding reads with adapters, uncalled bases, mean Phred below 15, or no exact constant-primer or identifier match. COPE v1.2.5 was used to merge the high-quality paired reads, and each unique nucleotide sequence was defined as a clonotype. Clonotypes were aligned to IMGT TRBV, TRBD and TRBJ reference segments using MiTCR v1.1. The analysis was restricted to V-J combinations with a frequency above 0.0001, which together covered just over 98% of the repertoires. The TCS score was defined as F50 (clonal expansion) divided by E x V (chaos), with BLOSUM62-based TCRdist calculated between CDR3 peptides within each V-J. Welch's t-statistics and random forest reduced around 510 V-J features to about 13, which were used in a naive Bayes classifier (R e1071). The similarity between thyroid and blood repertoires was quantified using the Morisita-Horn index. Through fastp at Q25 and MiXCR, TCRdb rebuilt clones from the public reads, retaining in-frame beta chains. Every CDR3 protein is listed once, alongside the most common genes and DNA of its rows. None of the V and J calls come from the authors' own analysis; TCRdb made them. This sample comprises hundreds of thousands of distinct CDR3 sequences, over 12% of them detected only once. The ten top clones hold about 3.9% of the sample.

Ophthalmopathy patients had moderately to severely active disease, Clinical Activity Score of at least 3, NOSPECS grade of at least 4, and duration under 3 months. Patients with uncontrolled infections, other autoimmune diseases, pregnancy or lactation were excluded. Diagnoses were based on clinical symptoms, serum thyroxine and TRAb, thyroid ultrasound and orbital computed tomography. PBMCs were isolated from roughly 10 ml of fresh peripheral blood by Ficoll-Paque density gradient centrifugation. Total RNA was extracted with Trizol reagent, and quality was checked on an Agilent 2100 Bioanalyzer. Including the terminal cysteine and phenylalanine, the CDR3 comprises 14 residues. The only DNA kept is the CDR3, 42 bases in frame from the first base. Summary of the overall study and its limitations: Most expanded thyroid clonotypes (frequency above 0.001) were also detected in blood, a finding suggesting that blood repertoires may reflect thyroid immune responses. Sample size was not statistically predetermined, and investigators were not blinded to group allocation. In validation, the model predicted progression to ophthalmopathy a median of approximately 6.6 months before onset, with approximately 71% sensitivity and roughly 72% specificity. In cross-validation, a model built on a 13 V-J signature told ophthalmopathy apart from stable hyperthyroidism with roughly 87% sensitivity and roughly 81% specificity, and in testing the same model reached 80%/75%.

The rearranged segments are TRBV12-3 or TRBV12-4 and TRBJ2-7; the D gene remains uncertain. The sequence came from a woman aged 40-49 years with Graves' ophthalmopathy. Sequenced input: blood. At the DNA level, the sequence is TGTGTCAGCAGCCCGGGCCACCTGATCTACGAGCAGTACTTC. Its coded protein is CVSSPGHLIYEQYF.